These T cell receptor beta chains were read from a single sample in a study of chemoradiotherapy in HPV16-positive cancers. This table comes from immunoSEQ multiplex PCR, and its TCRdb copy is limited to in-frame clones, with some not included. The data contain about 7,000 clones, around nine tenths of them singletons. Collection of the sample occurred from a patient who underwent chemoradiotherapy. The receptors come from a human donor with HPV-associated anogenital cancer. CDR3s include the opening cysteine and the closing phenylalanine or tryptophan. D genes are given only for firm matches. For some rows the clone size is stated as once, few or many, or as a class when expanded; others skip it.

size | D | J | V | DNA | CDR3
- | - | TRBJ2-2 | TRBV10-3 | TGTGCCATCGAGGAAGGGCTAGGGGAGCTGTTTTTT | CAIEEGLGELFF
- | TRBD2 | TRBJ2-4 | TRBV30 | TGTGCCTGGAGGGTAGCGGGGTCAGGAAACATTCAGTACTTC | CAWRVAGSGNIQYF
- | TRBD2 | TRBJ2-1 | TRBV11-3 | TGTGCCAGCAGCCCCCTAGCGGGAGTCAATGAGCAGTTCTTC | CASSPLAGVNEQFF
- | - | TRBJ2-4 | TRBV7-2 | TGTGCCAGCAGCTTAGATTCGGGGGTAGCCAAAAACATTCAGTACTTC | CASSLDSGVAKNIQYF
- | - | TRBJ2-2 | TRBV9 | TGTGCCAGCAGCGTAGTAGGGAGCGGGGAGCTGTTTTTT | CASSVVGSGELFF
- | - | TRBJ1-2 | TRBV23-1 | TGCGCCATACGCCGGGGCTATAACTATGGCTACACCTTC | CAIRRGYNYGYTF
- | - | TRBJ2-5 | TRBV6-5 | TGTGCCAGCATTGCTCGGGACTACCAAGAGACCCAGTACTTC | CASIARDYQETQYF
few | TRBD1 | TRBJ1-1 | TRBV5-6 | TGTGCCAGCAGCCCAAGGGGGCGCAAAGCTTTCTTT | CASSPRGRKAFF
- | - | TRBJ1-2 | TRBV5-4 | TGTGCCAGCAGCTTGGGAGCAGAAAACTATGGCTACACCTTC | CASSLGAENYGYTF
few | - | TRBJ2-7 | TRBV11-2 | TGTGCCAGCAGCCTCGGAACCTACGAGCAGTACTTC | CASSLGTYEQYF
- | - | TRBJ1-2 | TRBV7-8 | TGTGCCAGCAGCTTGGTTATCCGATCGACATCTAACTATGGCTACACCTTC | CASSLVIRSTSNYGYTF
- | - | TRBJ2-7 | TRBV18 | TGTGCCAGCTCACCAGACAGCACCTACGAGCAGTACTTC | CASSPDSTYEQYF
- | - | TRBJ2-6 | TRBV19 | TGTGCCAGTAGGTCTGGGGCCAACGTCCTGACTTTC | CASRSGANVLTF
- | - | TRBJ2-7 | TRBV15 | TGTGCCACCAGCAGCGACTACTCTAAGCTCTACGAGCAGTACTTC | CATSSDYSKLYEQYF
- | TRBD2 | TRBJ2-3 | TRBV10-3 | TGTGCCATCAGTACTACCGGACTAGCGGGGACCCAAGATACGCAGTATTTT | CAISTTGLAGTQDTQYF
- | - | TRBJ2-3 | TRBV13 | TGTGCCAGCAGCCTCCGGCTCGGGGATACGCAGTATTTT | CASSLRLGDTQYF
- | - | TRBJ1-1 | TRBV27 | TGTGCCAGCAGTTACATAATGAACACTGAAGCTTTCTTT | CASSYIMNTEAFF
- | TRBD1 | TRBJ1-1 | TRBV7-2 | TGTGCCAGCAGCATACAGGGGGCGTCCTCTGAAGCTTTCTTT | CASSIQGASSEAFF
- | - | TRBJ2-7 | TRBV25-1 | TGTGCCAGCGCCCGCCCGGGCCCCTACGAGCAGTACTTC | CASARPGPYEQYF
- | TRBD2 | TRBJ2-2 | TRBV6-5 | TGTGCCAGCAGCAAGACTAGCGGCACCGGGGAGCTGTTTTTT | CASSKTSGTGELFF
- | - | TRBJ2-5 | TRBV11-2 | TGTGCCAGCAGCTTAGAGAGGGGGTTTCGGGGGCCGTCGAAGACCCAGTACTTC | CASSLERGFRGPSKTQYF
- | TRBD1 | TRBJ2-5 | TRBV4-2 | TGTGCCAGCAGCCAAGCACAGGGGGGAGAGACCCAGTACTTC | CASSQAQGGETQYF
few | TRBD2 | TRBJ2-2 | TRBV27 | TGTGCCAGCAGCCACGGCGCTAGCGGGATGGGGGGGGAGCTGTTTTTT | CASSHGASGMGGELFF